This is a list of T cell receptor beta chains from one sample in a study of T cells in Graves' hyperthyroidism and ophthalmopathy. TCRdb itself ran the multiplex PCR reads through MiXCR, one entry per CDR3 protein. The top ten hold 6.5% to 8% of the sample, which has a few hundred thousand distinct CDR3 sequences, around 14% seen once. The sample comprised blood. These receptor sequences come from a woman aged 30 to 39 with Graves' hyperthyroidism. The CDR3 runs from the conserved cysteine through the conserved F or W. A D gene is named only where the DNA matches it firmly. Expanded clones get a size class; other rows say once, few or many, or leave the size out.

>many|TRBV5-1|TRBJ1-1|-
CASSLSNPSTEAFF
TGCGCCAGCAGCTTGTCAAACCCCTCCACTGAAGCTTTCTTT
>few|TRBV19|TRBJ1-1|-
CASRIPGPIDEAFF
TGTGCCAGTAGGATACCGGGACCGATCGATGAAGCTTTCTTT
>many|TRBV20-1|TRBJ2-7|TRBD2
CSARDGRNGEQYF
TGCAGTGCGAGGGACGGGAGGAATGGCGAGCAGTACTTC
>many|TRBV28|TRBJ2-7|TRBD1
CASSSPQDRAYEQYF
TGTGCCAGCAGTTCCCCCCAAGACAGGGCCTACGAGCAGTACTTC
>many|TRBV10-2|TRBJ2-3|-
CASSESISSSGTDTQYF
TGCGCCAGCAGTGAGTCGATTTCGAGTAGCGGCACAGATACGCAGTATTTT
>-|TRBV12-3/TRBV12-4|TRBJ2-1|TRBD2
CASSLRLANEQFF
TGTGCCAGCAGTTTGAGACTAGCGAATGAGCAGTTCTTC
>many|TRBV7-9|TRBJ2-1|-
CASSRRGLLLHEQFF
TGTGCCAGCAGCCGGCGGGGACTGCTACTCCATGAGCAGTTCTTC
>-|TRBV6-2/TRBV6-3|TRBJ2-1|-
CASGASAYNEQFF
TGTGCCAGCGGGGCTAGCGCGTACAATGAGCAGTTCTTC
>-|TRBV2|TRBJ2-1|TRBD2
CASSVWAGGPDEQFF
TGTGCCAGCAGTGTCTGGGCGGGAGGGCCCGATGAGCAGTTCTTC
>many|TRBV7-9|TRBJ2-1|-
CASRPDSYNEQFF
TGTGCCAGCAGACCGGACAGCTACAATGAGCAGTTCTTC